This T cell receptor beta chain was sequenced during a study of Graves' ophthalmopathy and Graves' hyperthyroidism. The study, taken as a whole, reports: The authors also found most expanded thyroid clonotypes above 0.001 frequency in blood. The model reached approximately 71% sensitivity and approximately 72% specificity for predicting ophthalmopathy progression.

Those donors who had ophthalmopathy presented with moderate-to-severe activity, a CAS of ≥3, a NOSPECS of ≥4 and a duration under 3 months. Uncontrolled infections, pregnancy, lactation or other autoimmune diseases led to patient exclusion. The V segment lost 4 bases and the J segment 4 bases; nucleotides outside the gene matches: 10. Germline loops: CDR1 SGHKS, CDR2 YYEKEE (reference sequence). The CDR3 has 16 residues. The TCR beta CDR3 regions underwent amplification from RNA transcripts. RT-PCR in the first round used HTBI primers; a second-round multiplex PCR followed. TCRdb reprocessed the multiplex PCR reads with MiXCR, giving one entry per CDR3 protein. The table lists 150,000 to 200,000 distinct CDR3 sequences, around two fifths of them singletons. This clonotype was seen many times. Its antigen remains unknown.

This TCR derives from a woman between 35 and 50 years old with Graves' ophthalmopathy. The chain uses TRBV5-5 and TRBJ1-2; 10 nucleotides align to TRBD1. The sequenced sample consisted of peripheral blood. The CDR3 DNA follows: TGTGCCAGCAGCCATTCCGGGACAGGGGTCCCCTATGGCTACACCTTC. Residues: CASSHSGTGVPYGYTF. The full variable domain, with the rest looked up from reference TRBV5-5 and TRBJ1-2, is DAGVTQSPTHLIKTRGQQVTLRCSPISGHKSVSWYQQVLGQGPQFIFQYYEKEERGRGNFPDRFSARQFPNYSSELNVNALLLGDSALYLCASSHSGTGVPYGYTFGSGTRLTVV.